The rows below give T cell receptor beta chains drawn from one sample of a study of breast tumors, draining lymph nodes, adjacent tissues. In TCRdb, the multiplex PCR reads were re-called with MiXCR into one record per CDR3 protein. This sample has about 140,000 distinct CDR3 sequences, with 20% to 25% found just once. Sequencing was done on a sample of axillary lymph node tissue. The receptors derive from a female donor with breast cancer. Some clones in this sample may be carry-over from other donors' samples. The CDR3 runs from the conserved cysteine through the conserved F or W.

j_gene,len,v_gene,CDR3aa
TRBJ2-1,14,TRBV20-1,CSATPSGAYNEQFF
TRBJ2-1,15,TRBV2,CASMGGTGGYNEQFF
TRBJ2-1,14,TRBV3-1,CASSQGTGWKEQFF
TRBJ2-1,16,TRBV15,CATSSSGTSGSYEQFF
TRBJ2-1,19,TRBV24-1,CATSDFGGGGGSSYNEQFF
TRBJ2-7,14,TRBV28,CASISATNTYEQYF
TRBJ2-2,18,TRBV5-4,CASSLGGLAGVGTGELFF
TRBJ2-7,15,TRBV4-2,CASSQEWQGADEQYF
TRBJ2-3,16,TRBV7-2,CASSRGLAGGGDTQYF
TRBJ2-1,16,TRBV18,CASSPRDNPPHNEQFF
TRBJ1-5,17,TRBV7-2,CASSLKTGSYSNQPQHF
TRBJ2-5,17,TRBV10-3,CAISESASGRARETQYF
TRBJ1-5,15,TRBV19,CASSIGQGLGQPQHF
TRBJ2-7,16,TRBV5-1,CASSLGLAGGSYEQYF
TRBJ2-7,17,TRBV7-2,CASSPRRSGGRVAEQYF
TRBJ2-1,15,TRBV6-5,CASSITGDTYNEQFF
TRBJ1-4,12,TRBV10-2,CASMGRGEKLFF
TRBJ2-1,15,TRBV4-1,CASRGLALSYNEQFF
TRBJ2-1,14,TRBV20-1,CSARDLAEYNEQFF
TRBJ2-1,14,TRBV12-3/TRBV12-4,CASSPGATYNEQFF
TRBJ2-2,14,TRBV28,CASSTSLPRGELFF
TRBJ1-2,13,TRBV10-3,CAITVGQGGGYTF
TRBJ2-1,13,TRBV5-1,CASSGLALSEQFF
TRBJ1-2,15,TRBV5-1,CASSLEAGANHGYTF
TRBJ2-3,20,TRBV20-1,CSARGRDRVLAGAFTDTQYF
TRBJ2-1,13,TRBV30,CAWSEGAGNEQFF
TRBJ2-1,14,TRBV7-8,CASEVGSIHNEQFF
TRBJ1-6,17,TRBV4-2,CASSQERVVREDSPLHF